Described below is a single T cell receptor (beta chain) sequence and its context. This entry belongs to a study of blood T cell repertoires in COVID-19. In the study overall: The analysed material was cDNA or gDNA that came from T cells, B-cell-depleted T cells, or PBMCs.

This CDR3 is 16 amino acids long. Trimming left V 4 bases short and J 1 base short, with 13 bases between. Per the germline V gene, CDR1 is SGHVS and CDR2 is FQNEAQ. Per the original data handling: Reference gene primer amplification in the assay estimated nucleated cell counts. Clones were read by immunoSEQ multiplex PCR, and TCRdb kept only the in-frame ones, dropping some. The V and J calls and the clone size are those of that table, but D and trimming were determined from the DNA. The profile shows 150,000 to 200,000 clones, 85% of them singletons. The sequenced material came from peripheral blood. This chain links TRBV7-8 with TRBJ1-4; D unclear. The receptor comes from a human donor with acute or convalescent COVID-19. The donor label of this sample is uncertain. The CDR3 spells CASSSRRLRTNEKLFF. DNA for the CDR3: TGTGCCAGCAGCTCCCGCCGACTGAGAACTAATGAAAAACTGTTTTTT. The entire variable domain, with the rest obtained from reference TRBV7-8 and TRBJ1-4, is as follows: GAGVSQSPRYKVAKRGQDVALRCDPISGHVSLFWYQQALGQGPEFLTYFQNEAQLDKSGLPSDRFFAERPEGSVSTLKIQRTQQEDSAVYLCASSSRRLRTNEKLFFGSGTQLSVL.